Detailed here is one TCR beta chain. Its specificity is not known. These data come from a study of blood T cells in healthy people across ages. Study conclusions and caveats: Because sorting was not performed, PBMCs prevented conclusive naive versus antigen-experienced comparison. Any changes in expanded clonotypes were possibly confounded, as donor CMV status remained unknown.

Healthy Russian Caucasian donors spanned ages about 6 to 100 years. The second PCR ran roughly 7 to 12 cycles with a sample-barcoded 5' primer and J-beta primers. With 12 random nucleotides, a template-switch adaptor tagged each individual cDNA molecule. From the 5' RACE reads, TCRdb called clonotypes with MiXCR, one entry per CDR3 protein. The data contain about 1.8 million distinct CDR3 sequences, about 50% of them singletons. The receptor comes from a woman in her 40s in good health. Sequencing was done on a sample of blood.

CDR3 DNA: TGTGCCAGCAGCCAATACAGGCCAAGCTCCTACGAGCAGTACTTC. Translation: CASSQYRPSSYEQYF. The V and J genes are TRBV4-2 and TRBJ2-5, with D possibly TRBD1 on 5 matching bases. The J call is doubtful: the DNA matches TRBJ2-7 better. The CDR3 covers 15 residues. Per the germline V gene, CDR1 is LGHNA and CDR2 is YNFKEQ.